Sequencing of this T cell receptor beta chain was carried out in a study of blood T cell repertoires in COVID-19. Overall study context: Acute and convalescent COVID-19 specimens originated in the United States, Italy and Spain.

This CDR3 region has 14 residues. The V gene lost 9 bases and the J gene lost 2 bases, with 11 bases spanning the gap. Germline lookup yields CDR1 MNHEY and CDR2 SVGAGI. The method was immunoSEQ multiplex PCR; TCRdb's version includes in-frame clones alone and lacks a portion of them. The table includes around 300,000 clones, roughly 90% detected once. Sequenced: PBMCs or T cells enriched from blood (not recorded which). This clonotype originated in a woman aged 18-29 years with acute COVID-19. This chain joins TRBV6-5 and TRBJ2-6; possible D gene TRBD1, 6 bases. The CDR3 reads CASSTGTGANVLTF. The CDR3 DNA reads as TGTGCCAGTAGTACAGGGACTGGGGCCAACGTCCTGACTTTC.